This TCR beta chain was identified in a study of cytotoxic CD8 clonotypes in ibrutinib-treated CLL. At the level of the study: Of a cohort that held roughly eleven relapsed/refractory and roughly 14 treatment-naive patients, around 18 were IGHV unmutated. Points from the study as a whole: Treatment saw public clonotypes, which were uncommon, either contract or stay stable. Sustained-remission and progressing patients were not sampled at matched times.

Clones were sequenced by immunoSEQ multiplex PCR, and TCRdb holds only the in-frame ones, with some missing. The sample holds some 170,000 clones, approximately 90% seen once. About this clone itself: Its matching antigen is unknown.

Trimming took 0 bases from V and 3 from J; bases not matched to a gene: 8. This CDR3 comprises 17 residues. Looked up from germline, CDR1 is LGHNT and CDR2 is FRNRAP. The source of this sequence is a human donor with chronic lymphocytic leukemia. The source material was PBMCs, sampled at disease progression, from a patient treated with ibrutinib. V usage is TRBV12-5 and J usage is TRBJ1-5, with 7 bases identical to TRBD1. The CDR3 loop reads CASGLVLDRDYNQPQHF. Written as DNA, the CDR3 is TGTGCTAGTGGTTTGGTACTAGACAGGGATTACAATCAGCCCCAGCATTTT. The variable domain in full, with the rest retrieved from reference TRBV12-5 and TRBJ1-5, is DARVTQTPRHKVTEMGQEVTMRCQPILGHNTVFWYRQTMMQGLELLAYFRNRAPLDDSGMPKDRFSAEMPDATLATLKIQPSEPRDSAVYFCASGLVLDRDYNQPQHFGDGTRLSIL.